This entry concerns a single T cell receptor (beta chain). At one of its ends the junction is not consistent with the germline gene, which may arise from a read error. This CDR3 region has 15 residues. Germline V gene lookup returns CDR1 SSHAT and CDR2 FNYEAQ (reference sequence). The data originate from a study of blood T cell repertoires in COVID-19. Assay used: immunoSEQ multiplex PCR; TCRdb lists only in-frame clones, some missing. The sample consists of over 250,000 clones, under 90% of them appearing once. The specimen sequenced was PBMCs or T cells enriched from blood (not recorded which). The clonotype originates from a man between 25 and 39 years old with acute COVID-19. The V gene is TRBV7-7, the J gene TRBJ2-2; TRBD2 matches 11 bases. CDR3 DNA sequence: TGTGCTAGCAGCCCGTGGACTAGCGGGACCGGGGAGCTGTTTTTT. Translating gives CASSPWTSGTGELFF.